This T cell receptor beta chain was sequenced in a study of spatial heterogeneity in lung cancer. Findings and limits, study-wide: Ubiquitous expanded TCR counts tracked ubiquitous nonsynonymous mutations; regional expanded TCR counts tracked regional nonsynonymous mutations. Mutation tallies in tumors tracked expanded intratumoral alpha and beta TCR counts.

Each CDR3 protein is one row after TCRdb ran MiXCR on the 5' RACE reads. Among fewer than 7,500 distinct CDR3 sequences, 12% to 15% were seen once, and the ten largest hold approximately 10%. Time point defined: sample taken at primary tumor resection. Whole RNA from tumor, nontumor lung or frozen PBMC was sequenced unsorted. In this sample, this clonotype is medium-sized. Its matching antigen is unknown. This beta chain slipped into a library made for alpha chains as a stray read, so its size is not meaningful. CDR1 is SNHLY, CDR2 FYNNEI, per germline. J was trimmed by 4 bases and V by 4 bases; bases with no gene match: 3. The length of the CDR3 is 14 residues.

The sample consisted of lung tumor tissue, taken at surgery. This TCR derives from a male donor with early-stage non-small cell lung cancer. V gene TRBV2 combines with J gene TRBJ2-5, with 10 bases lining up with TRBD1. This chain's CDR3 is CASSVTGGRETQYF. CDR3 DNA sequence: TGTGCCAGCAGTGTGACAGGGGGCCGAGAGACCCAGTACTTC.